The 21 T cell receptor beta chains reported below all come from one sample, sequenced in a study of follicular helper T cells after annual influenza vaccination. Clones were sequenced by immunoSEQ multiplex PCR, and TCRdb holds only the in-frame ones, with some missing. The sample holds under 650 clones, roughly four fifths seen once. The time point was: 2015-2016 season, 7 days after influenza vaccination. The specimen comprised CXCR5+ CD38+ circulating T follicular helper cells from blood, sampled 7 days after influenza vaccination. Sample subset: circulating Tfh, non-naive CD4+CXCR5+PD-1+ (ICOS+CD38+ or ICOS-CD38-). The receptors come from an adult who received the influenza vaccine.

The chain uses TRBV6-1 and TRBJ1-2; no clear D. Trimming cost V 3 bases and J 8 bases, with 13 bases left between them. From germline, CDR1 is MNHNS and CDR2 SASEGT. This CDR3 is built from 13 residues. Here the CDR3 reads CASSEYLNGGYTF. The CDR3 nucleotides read TGTGCCAGCAGTGAGTATCTCAACGGAGGCTACACCTTC.

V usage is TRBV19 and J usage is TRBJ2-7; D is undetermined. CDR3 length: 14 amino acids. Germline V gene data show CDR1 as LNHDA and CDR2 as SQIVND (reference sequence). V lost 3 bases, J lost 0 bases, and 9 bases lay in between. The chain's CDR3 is CASSISGNSYEQYF. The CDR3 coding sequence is TGTGCCAGTAGTATTTCGGGCAACTCCTACGAGCAGTACTTC. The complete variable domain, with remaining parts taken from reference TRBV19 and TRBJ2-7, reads DGGITQSPKYLFRKEGQNVTLSCEQNLNHDAMYWYRQDPGQGLRLIYYSQIVNDFQKGDIAEGYSVSREKKESFPLTVTSAQKNPTAFYLCASSISGNSYEQYFGPGTRLTVT.

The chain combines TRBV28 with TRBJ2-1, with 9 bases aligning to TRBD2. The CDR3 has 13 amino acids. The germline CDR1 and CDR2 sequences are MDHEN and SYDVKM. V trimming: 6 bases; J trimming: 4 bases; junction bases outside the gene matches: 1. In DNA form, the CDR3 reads TGTGCCAGCAGGACTAGCGGATACAATGAGCAGTTCTTC. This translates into CASRTSGYNEQFF.

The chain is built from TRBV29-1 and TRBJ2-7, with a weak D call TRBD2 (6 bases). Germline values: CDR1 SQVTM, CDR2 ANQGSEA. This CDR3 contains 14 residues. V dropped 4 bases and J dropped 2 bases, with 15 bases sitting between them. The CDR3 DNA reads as TGCAGCGTTGTTTTTTTCGGGAGCCCCTACGAGCAGTACTTC. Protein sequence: CSVVFFGSPYEQYF.

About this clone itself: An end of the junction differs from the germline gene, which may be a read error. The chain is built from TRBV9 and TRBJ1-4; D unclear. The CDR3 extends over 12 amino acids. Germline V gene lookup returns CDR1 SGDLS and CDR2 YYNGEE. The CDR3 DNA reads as TGCGATTTTCGGGTGGGATTGGGAAAACTGTTTTTT. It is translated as CDFRVGLGKLFF.

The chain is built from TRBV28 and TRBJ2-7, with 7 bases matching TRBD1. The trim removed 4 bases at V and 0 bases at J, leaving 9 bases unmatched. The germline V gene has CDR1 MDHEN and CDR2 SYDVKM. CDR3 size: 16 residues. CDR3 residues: CASSSSETGYSYEQYF. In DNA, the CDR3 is TGTGCCAGCAGTTCCTCAGAGACAGGGTACTCCTACGAGCAGTACTTC.

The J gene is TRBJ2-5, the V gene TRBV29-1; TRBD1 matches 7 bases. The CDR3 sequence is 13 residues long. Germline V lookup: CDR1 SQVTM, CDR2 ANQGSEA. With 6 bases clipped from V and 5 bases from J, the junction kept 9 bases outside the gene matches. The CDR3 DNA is TGCAGCGTCGTTACAGGGGTTGCGGAGACCCAGTACTTC. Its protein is CSVVTGVAETQYF.

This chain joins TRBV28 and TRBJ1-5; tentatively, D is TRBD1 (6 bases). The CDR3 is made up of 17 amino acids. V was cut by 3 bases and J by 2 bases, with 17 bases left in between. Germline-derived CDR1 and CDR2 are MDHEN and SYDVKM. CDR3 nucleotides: TGTGCCAGCAGTTTCACTCGATACAGGGACGGCAATCAGCCCCAGCATTTT. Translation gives CASSFTRYRDGNQPQHF.

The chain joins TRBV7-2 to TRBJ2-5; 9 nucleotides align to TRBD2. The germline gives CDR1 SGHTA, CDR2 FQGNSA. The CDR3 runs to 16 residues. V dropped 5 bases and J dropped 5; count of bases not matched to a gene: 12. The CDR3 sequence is CASSLRSGSPPETQYF. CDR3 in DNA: TGTGCCAGCAGCCTCCGTAGCGGGAGCCCCCCCGAGACCCAGTACTTC.

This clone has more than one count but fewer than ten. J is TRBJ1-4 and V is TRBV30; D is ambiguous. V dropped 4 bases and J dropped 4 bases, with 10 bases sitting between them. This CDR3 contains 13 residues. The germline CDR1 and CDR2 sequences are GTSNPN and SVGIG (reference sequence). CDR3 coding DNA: TGTGCCTGGAATTTTAGGAGTAATGAAAAACTGTTTTTT. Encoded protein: CAWNFRSNEKLFF.

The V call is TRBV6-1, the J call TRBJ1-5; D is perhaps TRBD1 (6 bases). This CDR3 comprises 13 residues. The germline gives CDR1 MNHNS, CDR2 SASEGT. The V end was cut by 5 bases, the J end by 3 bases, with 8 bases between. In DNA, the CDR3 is TGTGCCAGCAGTCAGGGGCTCAATCAGCCCCAGCATTTT. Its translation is CASSQGLNQPQHF.

CDR3 coding DNA: TGTGCCAGCAGTAAAGTGGAAGGTGAGCAGTTCTTC. As protein: CASSKVEGEQFF. The chain recombines TRBV9 with TRBJ2-1; D remains unclear. This CDR3 region has 12 residues. V lost 5 bases and J 9 bases, leaving 12 bases between the germline ends. Looked up from germline, CDR1 is SGDLS and CDR2 is YYNGEE.

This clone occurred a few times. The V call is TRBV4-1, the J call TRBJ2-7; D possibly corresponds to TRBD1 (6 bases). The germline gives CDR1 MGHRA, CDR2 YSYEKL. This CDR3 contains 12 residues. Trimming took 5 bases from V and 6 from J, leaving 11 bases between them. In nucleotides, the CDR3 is TGCGCCAGCAGCTGGACAGTCGCCGAGCAGTACTTC. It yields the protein CASSWTVAEQYF.

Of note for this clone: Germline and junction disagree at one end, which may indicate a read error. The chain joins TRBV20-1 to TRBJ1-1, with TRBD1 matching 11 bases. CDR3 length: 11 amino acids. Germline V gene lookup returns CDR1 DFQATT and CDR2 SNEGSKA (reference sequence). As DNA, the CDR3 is TGCAGTGCAGGACAGGGGGCGCGGATAGTTTTT. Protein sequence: CSAGQGARIVF.

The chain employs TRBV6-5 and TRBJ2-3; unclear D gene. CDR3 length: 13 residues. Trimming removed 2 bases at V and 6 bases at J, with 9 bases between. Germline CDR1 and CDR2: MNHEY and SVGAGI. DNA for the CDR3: TGTGCCAGCAGTTACGGGGTGGAGGATACGCAGTATTTT. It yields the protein CASSYGVEDTQYF.

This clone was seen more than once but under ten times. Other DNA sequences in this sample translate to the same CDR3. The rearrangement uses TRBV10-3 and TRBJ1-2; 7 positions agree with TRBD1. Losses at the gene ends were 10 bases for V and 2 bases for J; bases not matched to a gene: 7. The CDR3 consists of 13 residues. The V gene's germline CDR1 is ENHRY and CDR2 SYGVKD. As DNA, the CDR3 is TGTGCCACAAATAGGGGACAGAACTATGGCTACACCTTC. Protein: CATNRGQNYGYTF.

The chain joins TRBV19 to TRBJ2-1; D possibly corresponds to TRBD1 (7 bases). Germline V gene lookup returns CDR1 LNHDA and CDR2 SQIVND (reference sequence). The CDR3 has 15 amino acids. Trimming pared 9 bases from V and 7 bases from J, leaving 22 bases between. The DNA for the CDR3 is TGTGCCAGCAAAGTAGGGGGGACAGAAAAGAATGAGCAGTTCTTC. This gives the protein CASKVGGTEKNEQFF.

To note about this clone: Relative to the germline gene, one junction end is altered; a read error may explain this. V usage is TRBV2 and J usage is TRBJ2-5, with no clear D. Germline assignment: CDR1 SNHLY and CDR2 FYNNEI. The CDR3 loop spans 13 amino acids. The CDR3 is CASSRVTKDTQYF. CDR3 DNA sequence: TGTGCCAGCAGCCGGGTAACTAAAGACACCCAGTACTTC.

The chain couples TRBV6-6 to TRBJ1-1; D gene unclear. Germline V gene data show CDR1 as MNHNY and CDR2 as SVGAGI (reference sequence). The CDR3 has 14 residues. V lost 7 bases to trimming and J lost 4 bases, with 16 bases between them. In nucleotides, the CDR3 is TGTGCCAGCACCCCGAGCGTTGGAGGCACTGAAGCTTTCTTT. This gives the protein CASTPSVGGTEAFF.

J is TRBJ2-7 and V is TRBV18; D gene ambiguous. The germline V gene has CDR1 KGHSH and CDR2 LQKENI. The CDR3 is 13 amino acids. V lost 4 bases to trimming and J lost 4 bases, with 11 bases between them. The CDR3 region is CASSRKDGYEQYF. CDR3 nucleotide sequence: TGTGCCAGCTCACGCAAGGACGGGTACGAGCAGTACTTC.

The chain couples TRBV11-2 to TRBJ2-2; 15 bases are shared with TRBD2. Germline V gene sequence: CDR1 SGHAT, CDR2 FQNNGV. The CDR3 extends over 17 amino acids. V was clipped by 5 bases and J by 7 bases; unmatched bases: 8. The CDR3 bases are TGTGCCAGCAGCCCTCCGGGACTAGCGGGAGGCCGCGGGGAGCTGTTTTTT. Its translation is CASSPPGLAGGRGELFF.